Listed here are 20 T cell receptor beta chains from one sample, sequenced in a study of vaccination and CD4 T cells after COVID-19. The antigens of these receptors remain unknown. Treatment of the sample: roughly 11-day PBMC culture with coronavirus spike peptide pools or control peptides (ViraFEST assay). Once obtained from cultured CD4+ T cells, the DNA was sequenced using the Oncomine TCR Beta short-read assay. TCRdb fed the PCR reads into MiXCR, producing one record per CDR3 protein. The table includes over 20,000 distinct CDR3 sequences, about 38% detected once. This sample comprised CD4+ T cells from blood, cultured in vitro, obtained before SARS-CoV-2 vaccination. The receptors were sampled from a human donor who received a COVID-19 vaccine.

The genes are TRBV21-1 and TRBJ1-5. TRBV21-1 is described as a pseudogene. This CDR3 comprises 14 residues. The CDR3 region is CASSKADSNQPQHF. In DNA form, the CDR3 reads TGTGCCAGCAGCAAAGCAGATAGCAATCAGCCCCAGCATTTT.

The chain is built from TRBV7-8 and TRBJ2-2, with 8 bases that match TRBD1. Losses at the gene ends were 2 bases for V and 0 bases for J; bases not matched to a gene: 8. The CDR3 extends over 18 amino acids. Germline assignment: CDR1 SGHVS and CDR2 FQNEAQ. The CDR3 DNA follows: TGTGCCAGCAGCTTACCCGACAGGGGAGGCTCGAACACCGGGGAGCTGTTTTTT. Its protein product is CASSLPDRGGSNTGELFF.

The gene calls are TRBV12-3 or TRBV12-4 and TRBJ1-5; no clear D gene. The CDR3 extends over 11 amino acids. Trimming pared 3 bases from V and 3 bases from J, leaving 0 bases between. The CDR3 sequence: CASSFNQPQHF. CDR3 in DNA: TGTGCCAGCAGTTTCAATCAGCCCCAGCATTTT.

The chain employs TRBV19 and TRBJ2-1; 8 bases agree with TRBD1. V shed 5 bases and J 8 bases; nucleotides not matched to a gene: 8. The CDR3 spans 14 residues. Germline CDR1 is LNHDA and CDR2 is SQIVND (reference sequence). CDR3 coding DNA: TGTGCCAGTAGTCCTCACAGGGGGACGGATGAGCAGTTCTTC. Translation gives CASSPHRGTDEQFF.

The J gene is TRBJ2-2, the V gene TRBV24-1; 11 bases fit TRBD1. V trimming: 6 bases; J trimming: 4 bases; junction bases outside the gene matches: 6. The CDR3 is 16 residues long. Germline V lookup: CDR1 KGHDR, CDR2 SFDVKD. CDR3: CATSQSGTGGTGELFF. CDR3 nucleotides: TGTGCCACCAGTCAATCCGGGACAGGGGGCACCGGGGAGCTGTTTTTT.

The CDR3 coding sequence is TGTGCCAGCAGTTACACAGATACGCAGTATTTT. It specifies CASSYTDTQYF. The chain links TRBV12-3 or TRBV12-4 to TRBJ2-3; D remains ambiguous. CDR3 length: 11 amino acids. V was trimmed by 4 bases and J by 2 bases, leaving 1 base between them.

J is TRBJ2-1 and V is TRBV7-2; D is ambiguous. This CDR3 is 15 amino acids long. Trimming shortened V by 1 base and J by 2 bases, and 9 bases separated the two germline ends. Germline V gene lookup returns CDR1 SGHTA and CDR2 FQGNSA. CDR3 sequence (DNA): TGTGCCAGCAGCTTAGTCGCTAGTACCTACAATGAGCAGTTCTTC. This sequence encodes CASSLVASTYNEQFF.

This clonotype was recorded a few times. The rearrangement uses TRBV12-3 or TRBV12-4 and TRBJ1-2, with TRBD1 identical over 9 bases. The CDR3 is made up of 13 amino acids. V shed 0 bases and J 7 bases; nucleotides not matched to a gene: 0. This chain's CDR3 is CASSLAGQGGYTF. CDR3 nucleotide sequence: TGTGCCAGCAGTTTAGCGGGACAGGGTGGCTACACCTTC.

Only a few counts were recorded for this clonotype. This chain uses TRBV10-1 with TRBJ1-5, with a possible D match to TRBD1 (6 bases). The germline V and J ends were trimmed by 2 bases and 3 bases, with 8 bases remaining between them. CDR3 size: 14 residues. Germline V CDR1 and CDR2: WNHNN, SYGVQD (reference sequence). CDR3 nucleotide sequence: TGCGCCAGCAGTGAGGCAGGGGACAATCAGCCCCAGCATTTT. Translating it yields CASSEAGDNQPQHF.

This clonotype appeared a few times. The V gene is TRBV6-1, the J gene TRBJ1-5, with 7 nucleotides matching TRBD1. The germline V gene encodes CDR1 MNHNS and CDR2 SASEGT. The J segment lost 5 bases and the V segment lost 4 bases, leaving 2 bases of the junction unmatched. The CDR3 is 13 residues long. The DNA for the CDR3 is TGTGCCAGCAGTGGTACAGGGGATCAGCCCCAGCATTTT. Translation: CASSGTGDQPQHF.

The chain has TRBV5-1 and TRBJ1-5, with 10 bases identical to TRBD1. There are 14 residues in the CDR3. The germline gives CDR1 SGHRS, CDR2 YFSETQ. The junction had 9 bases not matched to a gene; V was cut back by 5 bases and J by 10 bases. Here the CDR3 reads CASRPGQGSHPQHF. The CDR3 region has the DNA TGCGCCAGCAGGCCGGGACAGGGGTCTCATCCCCAGCATTTT.

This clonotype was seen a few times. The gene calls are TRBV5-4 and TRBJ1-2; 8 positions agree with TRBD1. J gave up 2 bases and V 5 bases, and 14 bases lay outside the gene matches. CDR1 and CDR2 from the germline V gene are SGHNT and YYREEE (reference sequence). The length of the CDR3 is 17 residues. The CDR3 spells CASRDGGQGAYNYGYTF. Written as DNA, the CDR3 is TGTGCCAGCAGAGACGGAGGGCAGGGGGCCTACAACTATGGCTACACCTTC. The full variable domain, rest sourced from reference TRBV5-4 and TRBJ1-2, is ETGVTQSPTHLIKTRGQQVTLRCSSQSGHNTVSWYQQALGQGPQFIFQYYREEENGRGNFPPRFSGLQFPNYSSELNVNALELDDSALYLCASRDGGQGAYNYGYTFGSGTRLTVV.

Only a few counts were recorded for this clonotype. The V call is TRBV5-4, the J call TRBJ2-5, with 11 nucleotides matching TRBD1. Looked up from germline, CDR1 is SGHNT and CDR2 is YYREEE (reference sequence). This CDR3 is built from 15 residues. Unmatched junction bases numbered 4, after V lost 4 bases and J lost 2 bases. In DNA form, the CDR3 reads TGTGCCAGCAGCGATAGGGACAGGGGGCAAGAGACCCAGTACTTC. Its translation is CASSDRDRGQETQYF.

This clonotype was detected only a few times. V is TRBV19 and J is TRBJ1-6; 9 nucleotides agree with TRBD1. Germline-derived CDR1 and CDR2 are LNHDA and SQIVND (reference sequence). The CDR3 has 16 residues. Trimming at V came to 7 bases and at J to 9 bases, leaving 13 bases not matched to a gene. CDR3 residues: CASNQIVGQGSSPLHF. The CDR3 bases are TGTGCCAGTAACCAAATCGTAGGACAGGGGAGTTCACCCCTCCACTTT.

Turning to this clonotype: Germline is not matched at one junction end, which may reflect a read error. CDR3 in DNA: TGTGCCAGCAGCCAAGATATCCAGGGAACAGAGACCCAGTGCTTC. Translation: CASSQDIQGTETQCF. The chain employs TRBV4-2 and TRBJ2-5; tentatively, D is TRBD1 (5 bases). The CDR3 is 15 residues long. The germline CDR1 and CDR2 sequences are LGHNA and YNFKEQ.

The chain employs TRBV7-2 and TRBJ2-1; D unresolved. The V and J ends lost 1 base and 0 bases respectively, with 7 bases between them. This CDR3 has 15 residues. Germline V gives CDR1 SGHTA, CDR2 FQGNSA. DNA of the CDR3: TGTGCCAGCAGCTTAGGCCACAGCTCCTACAATGAGCAGTTCTTC. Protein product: CASSLGHSSYNEQFF.

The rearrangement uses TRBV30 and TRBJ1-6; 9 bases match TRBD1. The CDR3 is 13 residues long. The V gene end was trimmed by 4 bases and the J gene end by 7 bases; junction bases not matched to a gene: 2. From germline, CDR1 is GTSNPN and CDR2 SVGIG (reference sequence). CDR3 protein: CAWMGTGNSPLHF. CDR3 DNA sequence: TGTGCCTGGATGGGGACAGGGAATTCACCCCTCCACTTT.

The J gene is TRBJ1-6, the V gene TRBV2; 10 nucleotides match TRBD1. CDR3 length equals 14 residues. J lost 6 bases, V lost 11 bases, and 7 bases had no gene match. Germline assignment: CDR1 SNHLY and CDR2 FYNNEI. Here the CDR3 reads CAGGTGASNSPLHF. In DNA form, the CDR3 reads TGTGCCGGAGGGACAGGGGCCTCTAATTCACCCCTCCACTTT.

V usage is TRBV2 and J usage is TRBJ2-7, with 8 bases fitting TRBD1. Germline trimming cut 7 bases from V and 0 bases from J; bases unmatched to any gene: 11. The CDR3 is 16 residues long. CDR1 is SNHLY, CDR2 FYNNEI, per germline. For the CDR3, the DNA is TGTGCCAGCACCAGAGTGACAGGGGTCGGCTCCTACGAGCAGTACTTC. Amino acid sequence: CASTRVTGVGSYEQYF.

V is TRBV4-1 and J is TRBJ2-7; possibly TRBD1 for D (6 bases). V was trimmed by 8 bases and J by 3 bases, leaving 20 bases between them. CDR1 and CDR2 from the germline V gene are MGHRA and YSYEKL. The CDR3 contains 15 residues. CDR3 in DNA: TGCGCCAGCGCGCTCCGTGACAGGCCAGACTACGAGCAGTACTTC. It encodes CASALRDRPDYEQYF.